This is a list of T cell receptor beta chains from one sample in a study of identical twins. TCRdb re-analysed the 5' RACE reads in MiXCR, keeping a single row per CDR3 protein. This table has 450,000 to 650,000 distinct CDR3 sequences, about 15% appearing once. The sample was also reused in another study, on yellow fever vaccine responses in identical twins.

Sequencing was done on a sample of CD4+ T cells sorted from blood. The receptors stem from a woman in her late teens or twenties in good health. CDR3s include the opening cysteine and the closing phenylalanine or tryptophan. Each record gives: D gene, clone size, V gene, J gene, CDR3 DNA, CDR3 protein. A D gene is named only where the DNA matches it firmly. Expanded clones are given a class, and other clones once, few, many or no size at all.

NA	few	TRBV2	TRBJ1-2	TGTGCCAGCAGGACAGAGAACTCGGCCTATGGCTACACCTTC	CASRTENSAYGYTF
NA	many	TRBV3-1	TRBJ2-3	TGTGCCAGCAGCCAGGGGACTAGCACAGATACGCAGTATTTT	CASSQGTSTDTQYF
TRBD1	NA	TRBV6-1	TRBJ1-1	TGTGCCAGCCAACCCGACAGGGTGAAAAACACTGAAGCTTTCTTT	CASQPDRVKNTEAFF
NA	NA	TRBV20-1	TRBJ2-3	TGCAGTGCTAGGCCCGGGATGGCAGATACGCAGTATTTT	CSARPGMADTQYF
TRBD1	few	TRBV7-2	TRBJ1-3	TGTGCCAGCAGGGGACAGACGGTTGGAAACACCATATATTTT	CASRGQTVGNTIYF
TRBD1	few	TRBV20-1	TRBJ2-3	TGCAGTGCTAGAGGGACAGGGGGTATAGGAGATACGCAGTATTTT	CSARGTGGIGDTQYF
TRBD1	NA	TRBV6-2/TRBV6-3	TRBJ1-1	TGTGCCAGCAGTTACTCGGCGGACAGGTTGAACACTGAAGCTTTCTTT	CASSYSADRLNTEAFF
NA	NA	TRBV5-1	TRBJ2-7	TGCGCCAGCAGCTTATCCGCCCCCGGGGAGCAGTACTTC	CASSLSAPGEQYF
NA	few	TRBV12-3/TRBV12-4	TRBJ2-1	TGTGCCAGCAGCCCGGGGCTAGTCCACAATGAGCAGTTCTTC	CASSPGLVHNEQFF
NA	few	TRBV6-2/TRBV6-3	TRBJ2-1	TGTGCCAGCTGCGACTACAATGAGCAGTTCTTC	CASCDYNEQFF
NA	few	TRBV4-2	TRBJ2-1	TGTGCCAGCAGCCAAGATGGCTGGACCAACTACAATGAGCAGTTCTTC	CASSQDGWTNYNEQFF
NA	few	TRBV20-1	TRBJ1-4	TGCAGTGCTAGAGACCCGGGACCGCGTAATGAAAAACTGTTTTTT	CSARDPGPRNEKLFF
NA	few	TRBV7-3	TRBJ2-1	TGTGCCAGCAGCGACTCTGGTAAAGAGCAGTTCTTC	CASSDSGKEQFF
TRBD1	few	TRBV2	TRBJ1-2	TGTGCCAGCAGCCCCGGGACAGGGGGCCCGTATGGCTACACCTTC	CASSPGTGGPYGYTF